Each of the 2 T cell receptor beta chains below was sequenced from the same sample in a study of preoperative IRX-2 immunotherapy in early breast cancer. Sequenced by immunoSEQ multiplex PCR; TCRdb stores in-frame clones only, minus some. The table records about 37,000 clones, 65% to 90% of them present only once. Treatment defined: preoperative locoregional IRX-2 cytokine immunotherapy. The sample was lymph node tissue, taken after IRX-2 immunotherapy. Receptor source: a human donor with breast cancer.

This chain links TRBV7-7 with TRBJ1-2, with a possible D match to TRBD1 (5 bases). V was trimmed by 2 bases and J by 1 base, leaving 17 bases between them. There are 17 residues in the CDR3. Germline V gene data show CDR1 as SSHAT and CDR2 as FNYEAQ (reference sequence). CDR3 amino acids: CASSLRGVAGNNYGYTF. The CDR3 nucleotides read TGTGCCAGCAGCTTAAGAGGGGTGGCAGGGAATAACTATGGCTACACCTTC.

This clone has just a few counts. The chain uses TRBV11-3 and TRBJ2-6; tentative D call: TRBD2 (6 bases). Germline CDR1 is SGHNT and CDR2 is YENEEA. Trimming removed 5 bases at V and 3 bases at J, with 17 bases between. The CDR3 spans 17 residues. This CDR3 reads CASSRGRGFDGANVLTF. CDR3 coding DNA: TGTGCCAGCAGCCGTGGACGGGGGTTCGATGGGGCCAACGTCCTGACTTTC.